This T cell receptor (beta chain) was obtained from a study of Graves' ophthalmopathy and Graves' hyperthyroidism (dated by TCRdb to the late 2010s). Regarding the research as a whole: Peripheral blood was collected at initial diagnosis, prior to any treatment. The study used TCR beta repertoire signatures to distinguish Graves' ophthalmopathy from Graves' hyperthyroidism and to predict progression to ophthalmopathy. In total, 135 blood samples were TCR-sequenced: roughly 45 ophthalmopathy, some 75 hyperthyroidism and approximately 17 hyperthyroidism-to-ophthalmopathy patients. To explore V-J signatures that distinguish ophthalmopathy from hyperthyroidism, a discovery set of about a hundred patients was enrolled, made up of 43 with ophthalmopathy and some 58 with stable hyperthyroidism. An independent validation cohort was composed of some 19 hyperthyroidism patients and 17 patients who later progressed from hyperthyroidism to ophthalmopathy. T-cell repertoires of thyroid tissue and blood were compared in a handful of hyperthyroidism patients. After sampling, hyperthyroidism patients received methimazole starting at 30 mg daily, and ophthalmopathy patients received high-dose intravenous methylprednisolone. The 100 or so discovery patients were randomly divided into training and test sets at a 7:3 ratio. Here is what the overall study found, with its caveats: No statistical method was used to set the sample size in advance, and the investigators knew which group each participant was assigned to. Ophthalmopathy was separated from stable hyperthyroidism by the 13-signature model with about 85% sensitivity and 81% to 84% specificity in cross-validation and with 80%/75% in the test set. In validation, the model predicted ophthalmopathy progression with more than 70% sensitivity and less than 80% specificity; eleven to twelve predicted patients were CT-confirmed with GO in a median of approximately six months. Most of the expanded thyroid clonotypes with a frequency above 0.001 were also detected in blood, and it was suggested that the thyroid immune response may be reflected by blood repertoires.

The count of this clonotype is one. Which antigen it targets is not known. Without the conserved terminal phenylalanine or tryptophan, this CDR3 likely stems from a read error. Ophthalmopathy patients had moderately to severely active disease, Clinical Activity Score of at least 3, NOSPECS grade of at least 4, and disease duration under 3 months. Patients were excluded if they had other autoimmune diseases, uncontrolled infections, pregnancy or lactation. Clinical symptoms, serum thyroxine, TRAb, thyroid ultrasound and orbital computed tomography formed the basis of the diagnosis. PBMCs were isolated from approximately 10 ml of fresh peripheral blood by Ficoll-Paque density gradient centrifugation. Trizol reagent was used to extract the total RNA, and its quality was then checked on an Agilent 2100 Bioanalyzer. The CDR3 contains 12 residues when both ends are counted. Only CDR3 DNA remains: 36 bases, in frame from the first base. The germline V gene (reference sequence) supplies CDR1 DFQATT and CDR2 SNEGSKA. Cut back by 7 bases and 4 bases, the V and J ends lie 11 bases apart.

For repertoire sequencing, TCR beta CDR3 regions were amplified from RNA transcripts. The first round of RT-PCR was done with HTBI primers and the Qiagen OneStep RT-PCR kit, and was followed by a second round of multiplex PCR, then size selection and purification. The libraries underwent paired-end sequencing with 100 bp reads on an Illumina HiSeq2000. In the paper's pipeline: SOAPnuke was used to process the reads, removing any read that contained adapters or uncalled bases, had a mean Phred below 15, or lacked an exact match to the constant primer or identifier. COPE v1.2.5 was used to merge high-quality paired reads. Each unique nucleotide sequence was treated as a clonotype, and MiTCR v1.1 was used to align the clonotypes to the IMGT TRB V, D and J references. Analysis was restricted to V-J combinations with a frequency above 0.0001, which covered about 99% of repertoires. For each V-J combination, a TCR clonal expansion and chaos score was defined as the ratio of F50 clonal expansion to chaos observed in the TCRdist matrix. Features were reduced by Welch's t-statistics and random forest to around 13 V-J combinations, which fed a naive Bayes classifier. The similarity between thyroid and blood repertoires was quantified using the Morisita-Horn index. TCRdb reanalyzed the raw reads on its own, using fastp at Q25 for trimming and MiXCR for clone calling, and kept in-frame beta chains. Each CDR3 protein appears once, grouped with its most common genes and DNA. The V and J calls were not made by the authors but by TCRdb's processing. For this sample there are about 480,000 distinct CDR3 sequences; approximately 15% appear just once. In total, the top ten clones hold more than 8.5% of the sample.

The rearranged segments are TRBV20-1 and TRBJ1-5; TRBD1 is possibly the D segment (6 matching bases). The sequenced sample was blood. The receptor was derived from a woman in her twenties or thirties with Graves' ophthalmopathy. Donor details come from another sample of the same person, matched by shared clones. The CDR3 region has the sequence CSGCQGNQPQHA. DNA sequence: TGCAGTGGGTGTCAGGGGAATCAGCCCCAGCATGCT.